This T cell receptor beta chain was obtained from a study of tissue T cells after allogeneic stem cell transplantation. Study-level results: TCR repertoires tracked anatomic similarity, regardless of disease or transplant status. Blood and spleen captured only part of the tissue TCR repertoire.

The CDR3 has 15 residues. V lost 4 bases, J lost 8 bases, and 7 bases stayed unmatched. The germline gives CDR1 LNHDA, CDR2 SQIVND (reference sequence). Comment on this clone: Its antigen is as yet unknown.

TCRdb's copy holds only in-frame clones and misses some; the assay was immunoSEQ multiplex PCR. This sample carries about 25,000 clones, more than 60% of them seen once, and the ten largest clones take less than 10%. The material sequenced was tissue from the ileum, taken at autopsy. The rearrangement links TRBV19 to TRBJ2-1; 11 bases agree with TRBD2. This sequence originates from a female donor at least 60 years old with lung cancer. CDR3 in DNA: TGTGCCAGTAGTACCGTTACTAGCGGGAGCTATGAGCAGTTCTTC. Amino acid sequence: CASSTVTSGSYEQFF.